This T cell receptor (beta chain) was captured by sequencing in a study of blood T cell repertoires in COVID-19. TCRdb's copy holds only in-frame clones and misses some; the assay was immunoSEQ multiplex PCR. The sample shows some 460,000 clones, about 85% of them seen only once. Those who participated ranged in age from about 18 to 89 years and resided in about two dozen US areas. The recovered donors of Cohort 3 showed two negative PCRs, clearance, or symptom resolution. This clonotype was sampled from a woman aged 18-35 years who had recovered from COVID-19. Sequenced material: PBMCs or T cells enriched from blood (not recorded which).

The CDR3 sequence: CASSSTWTRPEQFF. CDR3 bases: TGTGCCAGCAGTTCGACCTGGACTAGGCCTGAGCAGTTCTTC. V is TRBV6-5 and J is TRBJ2-1; 7 bases map to TRBD2. Germline-derived CDR1 and CDR2 are MNHEY and SVGAGI. V was pared by 4 bases and J by 9 bases, with 9 bases of the junction left unmatched. The CDR3 sequence is 14 residues long.